What follows describes a single T cell receptor beta chain. Its specificity is unknown. The CDR3 loop spans 12 amino acids. V was pared by 5 bases and J by 2 bases, with 5 bases between. Treatment denoted: 15 to 20 received Ad26.COV2.S at low or high dose, single or two shots; 5 received placebo; per-sample allocation not given. Samples analyzed were those drawn on day 63 after the first vaccine or placebo injection. Expression of Wuhan-strain SARS-CoV-2 spike came from the Ad26 vector that formed the vaccine. The data were obtained in a study of Ad26.COV2.S vaccination and SARS-CoV-2 variants. Notes on the study in general: Across vaccine and placebo recipients, the breadth of non-spike TCRs was similar.

TCRdb's copy holds only in-frame clones and misses some; the assay was immunoSEQ multiplex PCR. The sample includes 300,000 to 350,000 clones, 90% seen only once; the top ten take roughly 6%. The specimen comprised peripheral blood, sampled in a trial of Ad26.COV2.S vaccine versus placebo. The chain has TRBV12-3 or TRBV12-4 and TRBJ2-3; D not resolved. The TCR originated in a person between 18 and 60 years old who received the Ad26.COV2.S COVID-19 vaccine or a placebo. The CDR3 nucleotides read TGTGCCAGCAGTCCTGCCACAGATACGCAGTATTTT. Translation gives CASSPATDTQYF.